The TCR beta chain under discussion was sequenced for a study of blood T cell repertoires in COVID-19. Background on the study: The United States, Italy and Spain supplied acute and convalescent COVID-19 samples. T cells, B-cell-depleted T cells, or PBMCs provided the cDNA or gDNA that served as material.

Source study methods: Quantification of nucleated cells was approximated via reference gene primer amplification. This table comes from immunoSEQ multiplex PCR, and its TCRdb copy is limited to in-frame clones, with some not included. Clone size and V and J calls were adopted from that table, with D and trimming inferred from the DNA. Here the sample spans 110,000 to 150,000 clones, 79% being singletons. Input material: peripheral blood. The origin of this receptor is a man aged 45 to 65 with active or convalescent COVID-19.

Written as DNA, the CDR3 is TGTGCCAGCAGCTTAGGAGTAGCAGGGGGAAACACCATATATTTT. Protein sequence: CASSLGVAGGNTIYF. J is TRBJ1-3 and V is TRBV7-2; maybe TRBD1 (5 bases). Germline V gives CDR1 SGHTA, CDR2 FQGNSA. This CDR3 is built from 15 residues. V was shortened by 1 base and J by 4 bases, with 11 bases between the two germline ends.